This TCR beta chain originates from a study of T cells expressing NK-cell markers (TCRdb year 2020). Describing the broader study: TCR beta-chain repertoires were profiled in sorted CD3+CD56+NKG2C+, CD3+CD56+NKG2C- and CD3+CD56-NKG2C+ T-cell subsets from roughly eight donors. Of the eight sequenced donors, seven were found to be HCMV-seropositive and one was found to be HCMV-seronegative. The study sequenced eight donors, all healthy volunteers chosen at random: three men and five women. Libraries were sequenced as 2 x 150 bp reads on Illumina HiSeq 2000/2500, MiSeq or NextSeq.

HCMV serostatus was determined by detecting HCMV-specific IgG in serum with a commercial ELISA kit. Ficoll density gradient centrifugation was used to isolate peripheral blood mononuclear cells from blood. Of note for this clonotype: The target of this receptor is not known.

CDR1 and CDR2, looked up from the germline V gene, are SGHRS and YFSETQ. The CDR3 holds 16 amino acids from the cysteine to the phenylalanine. No DNA is given. The instrument given in TCRdb is Illumina HiSeq 2000. 5'RACE template switching, by which a universal primer site and unique molecular identifiers were added, was used to make TCR beta cDNA libraries. cDNA synthesis was primed from the TCR beta constant segment, followed by two successive PCR amplification steps. Regarding the original processing steps: MIGEC was used to demultiplex reads and group the reads by UMI, and MiTCR was used to assemble and quantify clonotypes. To exclude erroneous sequences, any TCR cDNA sequence not supported by at least two reads was discarded. The tcR package was used for downstream repertoire analysis, with clonotypes matched between fractions based on CDR3 nucleotide sequence plus V segment. VDJmatch was used to annotate antigen specificity against VDJdb, with one amino acid substitution in CDR3 permitted. Each entry corresponds to one CDR3 protein sequence from reads that TCRdb reprocessed, and DNA is not given. TCRdb's processing, not the authors' own work, is the source of the V and J calls. The table for this sample records about 550,000 distinct CDR3 sequences. The ten largest clonotypes hold roughly 3.6% of the sample.

Study-wide conclusions, independent of this receptor: Those dominant clonotypes were again the most abundant among CD3+CD56-NKG2C+ cells in several donors, at about 28.3-65%. In more than 5 donors, the dominant CD3+CD56+NKG2C+ clonotypes were found to rank among the top 10 CD8+ clonotypes and to make up about 1.0-7.0% of CD8+ T cells. Whether the expanded NKG2C-expressing T cell clones were specific for HCMV antigens remained unclear.

This TCR came from a man aged 18 to 29 in good health. Donor details come from another sample of the same person, matched by shared clones. Sequencing was carried out using blood T cells: a sorted CD56 or NKG2C T cell subset, CD4+ or CD8+ T cells, or bulk PBMC T cells (not recorded which). The chain is made from TRBV5-1 and TRBJ2-1; without DNA, the TCRdb call of TRBD2 cannot be checked. This receptor carries the CDR3 CASGPGVAGTYNEQFF. The entire variable domain, with the stretches around the CDR3 drawn from the reference TRBV5-1 and TRBJ2-1 proteins, is KAGVTQTPRYLIKTRGQQVTLSCSPISGHRSVSWYQQTPGQGLQFLFEYFSETQRNKGNFPGRFSGRQFSNSRSEMNVSTLELGDSALYLCASGPGVAGTYNEQFFGPGTRLTVL.